The T cell receptor beta chain described here comes from a study of beta chain features in type 1 diabetes. Findings and limits, study-wide: Across all four CD4+ subsets, people with type 1 diabetes showed modestly shorter TCRB CDR3s.

The length of the CDR3 is 13 residues. V lost 6 bases, J lost 6 bases, and 4 bases stayed unmatched. Germline V CDR1 and CDR2: WSHSY, SAAADI. Expressed TCRB transcripts were sequenced, since all the RNA that had been isolated was reverse transcribed. Clones were sequenced by immunoSEQ multiplex PCR, and TCRdb holds only the in-frame ones, with some missing. The sample yields tens of thousands of clones, roughly three fifths seen once. As for this clone: The target antigen is unknown.

The chain combines TRBV10-2 with TRBJ2-1, with 8 bases identical to TRBD2. This sequence originates from a woman younger than 30 in good health. Sequencing was performed on Tregs from blood. CDR3 DNA: TGCGCCAGCAGGGTTAGCGGGGCCAATGAGCAGTTCTTC. It translates to CASRVSGANEQFF.